This T cell receptor (beta chain) is from a study of blood T cell repertoires in COVID-19. On the study more broadly: Donors in the United States, Italy and Spain gave samples during acute or convalescent COVID-19. T cells, B-cell-depleted T cells, or PBMCs supplied cDNA or gDNA.

Trimming removed 0 bases from V and 0 bases from J, with 21 bases in between. Germline values: CDR1 WNHNN, CDR2 SYGVQD (reference sequence). CDR3 length: 19 amino acids. Clones were sequenced by immunoSEQ multiplex PCR, and TCRdb holds only the in-frame ones, with some missing. Of about 170,000 clones detected, 65% to 90% appear once; the ten largest clones hold nearly 15%. Grouping used clinical history reported by participants in a survey and questionnaire. The chain has TRBV10-1 and TRBJ2-7, with D perhaps TRBD2 (7 bases). Sequencing was carried out using PBMCs or T cells enriched from blood (not recorded which). This receptor was obtained from a man aged 45-65 years who had recovered from COVID-19. In nucleotides, the CDR3 is TGCGCCAGCAGTGAGTCGCGCGGGGGCCCCTACCCGGCCTCCTACGAGCAGTACTTC. Its protein is CASSESRGGPYPASYEQYF.